This T cell receptor (beta chain) comes out of a study of blood T cell repertoires in COVID-19. Overall study context: COVID-19 samples from acute and convalescent phases originated in the United States, Italy and Spain. T cells, B-cell-depleted T cells, or PBMCs supplied cDNA or gDNA.

Original methodology: Reference gene primer amplification yielded estimated nucleated cell counts. Only in-frame clones appear in the TCRdb table, and some are missing; sequencing was by immunoSEQ multiplex PCR. Clone size and V and J calls were adopted from that table, with D and trimming inferred from the DNA. The data show under 400,000 clones, around 90% seen once. Trimming left V 1 base short and J 1 base short, with 6 bases between. This CDR3 comprises 13 residues. Per the germline V gene, CDR1 is SGHKS and CDR2 is YYEKEE (reference sequence). This TCR came from a man younger than 35 with active or convalescent COVID-19. This rearrangement joins TRBV5-5 to TRBJ2-7; D uncertain. Sequenced: peripheral blood. The CDR3 DNA reads as TGTGCCAGCAGCTTGCACGGGTCCTACGAGCAGTACTTC. Translation: CASSLHGSYEQYF.